This T cell receptor beta chain was captured by sequencing in a study of OX40 agonist ivuxolimab in advanced cancers. Study in general: With a range of roughly 23 to 90, age averaged roughly 60 years, and about 80% were male.

The length of the CDR3 is 12 residues. Looked up from germline, CDR1 is GTSNPN and CDR2 is SVGIG (reference sequence). Between the trimmed V and J ends, which lost 2 bases and 3 bases, there was a span of 8 bases. Concerning this clone itself: As yet, its antigen is unknown.

Measured with immunoSEQ multiplex PCR; TCRdb has only the in-frame clones, and not every one. The sample lists approximately 70,000 clones, 88% seen once, with 0.7% to 1% in the top ten. Findings and limits, study-wide: Normalized T-cell clonal expansion was also low in some nonresponders.

Sequenced material: CD4+ or CD8+ T cells sorted from blood, taken in a trial of the OX40 agonist ivuxolimab. This TCR was sampled from an adult with an advanced solid tumor such as melanoma, head and neck, liver or kidney cancer. The J gene is TRBJ2-7, the V gene TRBV30; D unresolved. CDR3 nucleotides: TGTGCCTGGAGTCGCTGGGGCTACGAGCAGTACTTC. This sequence encodes CAWSRWGYEQYF.